Shown below are 10 T cell receptor beta chains from a single sample sequenced in a study of blood T cells in healthy people across ages. Together with a sample-barcoded 5' primer, a J-beta primer mix was included in a second PCR lasting roughly 6 to 12 cycles. TCRdb analysed the 5' RACE reads with MiXCR anew, one entry per CDR3 protein. Of roughly 680,000 distinct CDR3 sequences listed, roughly 21% are singletons. The sequenced sample was blood. The receptors shown here come from an older man in good health.

This clonotype was seen more than once but under ten times. The V call is TRBV11-2, the J call TRBJ1-1; possibly TRBD1 for D (5 bases). V was cut by 6 bases and J by 2 bases, with 10 bases left in between. The germline gives CDR1 SGHAT, CDR2 FQNNGV. This CDR3 has 13 residues. CDR3 in amino acids: CASSTGPNTEAFF. The CDR3 DNA sequence: TGTGCCAGCAGTACGGGACCAAACACTGAAGCTTTCTTT.

The genes are TRBV10-1 and TRBJ2-2; no clear D. Germline loops: CDR1 WNHNN, CDR2 SYGVQD (reference sequence). This CDR3 is built from 14 residues. V was pared by 8 bases and J by 6 bases, with 16 bases between. The CDR3 DNA sequence: TGCGCCAGCGGTGCGACCCCGCTCGCCGGGGAGCTGTTTTTT. Translated, it gives CASGATPLAGELFF.

This clonotype was recorded a few times. This chain joins TRBV7-7 and TRBJ2-4; D is uncertain. CDR1 and CDR2 (germline): SSHAT, FNYEAQ (reference sequence). This CDR3 region has 12 residues. The CDR3 coding sequence is TGTGCTAGCCCCTCCGCCAAAAACATTCAGTACTTC. This encodes CASPSAKNIQYF.

The CDR3, as DNA: TGTGCCAGCAGCTGGGGGAGTATCACCTACAATGAGCAGTTCTTC. Translated, it gives CASSWGSITYNEQFF. This chain joins TRBV12-3 or TRBV12-4 and TRBJ2-1; D may match TRBD1 or TRBD2 (5 bases each). The CDR3 spans 15 residues. The V end lost 6 bases, the J end lost 2 bases, and 14 bases lay between the germline ends.

In regard to this clonotype: Without the conserved terminal phenylalanine or tryptophan, this CDR3 likely stems from a read error. Written as DNA, the CDR3 is TGTGCCAGCAGCCGGTACAGGGACCTCCGGGAGACCCAGTACGTC. Translation: CASSRYRDLRETQYV. The chain has TRBV12-3 or TRBV12-4 and TRBJ2-1, with D possibly matching TRBD1 (6 bases). The last part of the DNA fits TRBJ2-5 better; the J call may be wrong. The CDR3 has 15 residues.

This clonotype came up a few times. The CDR3 sequence is CASSPRFGTEAFF. The CDR3 coding sequence is TGTGCCAGCAGCCCAAGGTTTGGCACTGAAGCTTTCTTT. The gene calls are TRBV11-3 and TRBJ1-1; no definite D call. The CDR3 sequence is 13 residues long. The V end lost 5 bases, the J end lost 4 bases, and 11 bases lay between the germline ends. Germline V lookup: CDR1 SGHNT, CDR2 YENEEA.

This clonotype came up a few times. The chain joins TRBV28 to TRBJ1-2, with D possibly TRBD1 on 5 matching bases. CDR1 is MDHEN and CDR2 is SYDVKM in the germline V gene. V was trimmed by 2 bases and J by 4 bases, leaving 23 bases between them. The CDR3 totals 18 residues. For the CDR3, the DNA is TGTGCCAGCAGTTTAGTGGCCGGGACTCCCCCGCGGGGCTATGGCTACACCTTC. Translation gives CASSLVAGTPPRGYGYTF.

The rearrangement links TRBV11-1 to TRBJ2-1; D possibly corresponds to TRBD2 (5 bases). The CDR3 contains 18 residues. Germline CDR1 SGHAT, CDR2 FQDESV (reference sequence). The ends were cut back, 2 bases at V and 0 bases at J, with 17 bases in the middle. The CDR3 sequence is CASSLLYSSGSSYNEQFF. The CDR3 nucleotides are TGTGCCAGCAGCTTACTATATTCCTCTGGGAGCTCCTACAATGAGCAGTTCTTC.

This clonotype was counted only a few times. This rearrangement joins TRBV29-1 to TRBJ1-2; 7 nucleotides line up with TRBD1. V lost 6 bases and J lost 0; bases outside the gene matches: 7. From germline, CDR1 is SQVTM and CDR2 ANQGSEA. CDR3 length: 14 residues. CDR3 coding DNA: TGCAGCGTCGCCCCGGGACAGACTAACTATGGCTACACCTTC. Encoded protein: CSVAPGQTNYGYTF.

The V gene is TRBV7-9, the J gene TRBJ2-3, with no clear D. This CDR3 spans 12 amino acids. CDR1 is SEHNR, CDR2 FQNEAQ, per germline (reference sequence). The V gene lost 3 bases and the J gene lost 5 bases, with 6 bases spanning the gap. The CDR3 spells CASSFSEDTQYF. In DNA form, the CDR3 reads TGTGCCAGCAGCTTTAGTGAAGATACGCAGTATTTT.